This TCR beta chain appears in the sequencing data of a study of T cell responses to AZD1222 COVID-19 vaccine. Comment on this clone: What it recognizes is unknown. In the same sample, other DNA sequences code for this CDR3.

Whole-study results and caveats: Spike-specific TCR breadth and depth rose after two AZD1222 doses. Dominant at 160-218 and 743-854, vaccine-associated CD4 TCRs also spanned spike. Recipients of AZD1222 seropositive at baseline numbered only 6 or 7.

This CDR3 contains 11 residues. Trimming removed 4 bases at V and 1 base at J, with 1 base between. Germline V gives CDR1 SGHTA, CDR2 FQGNSA. Method: immunoSEQ multiplex PCR; TCRdb's copy keeps in-frame clones and lacks some. The table shows approximately 140,000 clones, with around 88% occurring only once. The clonotype comes from an adult in good health. The specimen was peripheral blood, collected on day 0 of AZD1222 vaccination. The V and J genes are TRBV7-2 and TRBJ2-5; D is unresolved. For the CDR3, the DNA is TGTGCCAGCAGCTCCCAAGAGACCCAGTACTTC. It codes for CASSSQETQYF. Using reference TRBV7-2 and TRBJ2-5 for the parts outside the CDR3, the full variable domain is GAGVSQSPSNKVTEKGKDVELRCDPISGHTALYWYRQSLGQGLEFLIYFQGNSAPDKSGLPSDRFSAERTGGSVSTLTIQRTQQEDSAVYLCASSSQETQYFGPGTRLLVL.